This T cell receptor (beta chain) originates from a study of blood T cell repertoires in COVID-19. At the level of the study: Italy, Spain and the United States were the sources of the convalescent and acute COVID-19 samples.

Measured with immunoSEQ multiplex PCR; TCRdb has only the in-frame clones, and not every one. The sample shows around 220,000 clones, around four fifths of them seen only once. CDR3 length: 14 residues. CDR1 is MNHEY, CDR2 SVGAGI, per germline. V dropped 5 bases and J dropped 3 bases, with 11 bases sitting between them. Sequenced input: peripheral blood. The V gene is TRBV6-5, the J gene TRBJ1-5; D gene ambiguous. The receptor was isolated from a middle-aged woman with active or convalescent COVID-19. The CDR3 nucleotides read TGTGCCAGCAGTCTAGCTGATCTCAATCAGCCCCAGCATTTT. This codes for CASSLADLNQPQHF.